This T cell receptor (beta chain) was recovered during a study of monozygotic twins with inflammatory bowel disease. Germline CDR1 is LGHNA and CDR2 is YSLEER. This CDR3 spans 14 amino acids. In regard to this clonotype: Its antigen is currently unknown.

Whole-blood total RNA was extracted without T cell sorting. General study results and limits: There was no way to distinguish the different T cell subtypes.

In preparing each TCR library, 3,500 to 4,500 ng of total RNA was used. TCRdb reworked the 5' RACE reads into one entry per CDR3 protein, no DNA. This specimen shows 400,000 to 500,000 distinct CDR3 sequences; the ten leading clones hold around 2.5%. This sequence joins TRBV4-3 and TRBJ2-7. This TCR was recovered from a human donor with ulcerative colitis or Crohn's disease, or a healthy co-twin of an affected twin (not recorded which). Specimen: blood. The CDR3 sequence is CASSSSPKSGEQYF.